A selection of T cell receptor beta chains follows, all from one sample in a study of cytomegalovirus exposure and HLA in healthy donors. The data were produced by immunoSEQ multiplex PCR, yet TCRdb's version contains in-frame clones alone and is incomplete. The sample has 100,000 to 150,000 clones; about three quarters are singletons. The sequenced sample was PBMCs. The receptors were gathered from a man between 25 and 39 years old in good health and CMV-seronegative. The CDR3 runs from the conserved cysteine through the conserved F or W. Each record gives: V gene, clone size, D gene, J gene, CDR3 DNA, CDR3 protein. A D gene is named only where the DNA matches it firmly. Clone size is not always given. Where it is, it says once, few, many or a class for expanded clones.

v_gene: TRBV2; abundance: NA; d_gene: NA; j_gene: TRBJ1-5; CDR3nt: TGTGCCAGCAGTGAAATTGGGGGCTATCAGCCCCAGCATTTT; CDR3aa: CASSEIGGYQPQHF
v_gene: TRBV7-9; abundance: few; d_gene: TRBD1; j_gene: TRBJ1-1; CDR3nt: TGTTCCAGCAGCCTGATTCCGGGACAGGCAGCGTCTGAAGCTTTCTTT; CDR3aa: CSSSLIPGQAASEAFF
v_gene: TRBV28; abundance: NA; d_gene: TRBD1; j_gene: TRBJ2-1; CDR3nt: TGTGCCAGCAGTTTGAATGCGGGACAGGGAAGGAATGAGCAGTTCTTC; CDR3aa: CASSLNAGQGRNEQFF
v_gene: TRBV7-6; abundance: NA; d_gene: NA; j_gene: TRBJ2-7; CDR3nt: TGTGCCAGCAGCCGGACAGTGAGCTCCTACGAGCAGTACTTC; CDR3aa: CASSRTVSSYEQYF
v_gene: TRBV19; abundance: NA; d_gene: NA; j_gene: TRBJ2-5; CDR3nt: TGTGCCAGTAGTATGGCAGACCAAGAGACCCAGTACTTC; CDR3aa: CASSMADQETQYF
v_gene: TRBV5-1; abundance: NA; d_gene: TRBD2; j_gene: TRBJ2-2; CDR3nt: TGCGCCAGCAGCTATAGGACCGGGACTAATCCCGGGGAGCTGTTTTTT; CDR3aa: CASSYRTGTNPGELFF
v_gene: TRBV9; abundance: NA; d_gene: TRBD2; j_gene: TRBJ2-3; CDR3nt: TGTGCCAGCAGCGTAAGTAGCGGGGTGACAGATACGCAGTATTTT; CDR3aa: CASSVSSGVTDTQYF
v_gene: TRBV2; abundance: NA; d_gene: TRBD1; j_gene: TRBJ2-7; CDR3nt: TGTGCCAGCCACCAGGACAGGGGGCCGTGGGACGAGCAGTACTTC; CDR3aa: CASHQDRGPWDEQYF
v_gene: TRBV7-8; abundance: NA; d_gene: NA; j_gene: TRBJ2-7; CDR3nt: TGTGCCAGCAGCCTTCCGGGACGGGGAGGCTGGGAGCAGTACTTC; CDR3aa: CASSLPGRGGWEQYF
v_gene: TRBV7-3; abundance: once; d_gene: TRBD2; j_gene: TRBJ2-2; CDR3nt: TGTGCCAGCAGCTTACTAGCGGGGGGGCCCGGGGAGCTGTTTTTT; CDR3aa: CASSLLAGGPGELFF